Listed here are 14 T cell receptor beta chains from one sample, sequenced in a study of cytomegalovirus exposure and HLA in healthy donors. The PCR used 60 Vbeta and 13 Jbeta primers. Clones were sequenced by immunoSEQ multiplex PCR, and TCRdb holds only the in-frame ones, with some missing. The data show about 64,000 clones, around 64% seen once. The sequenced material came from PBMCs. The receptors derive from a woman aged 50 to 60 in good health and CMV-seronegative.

CDR3: CASSQNVQGSGNQPQHF. The CDR3 DNA reads as TGCGCCAGCAGCCAAAACGTCCAGGGATCGGGTAATCAGCCCCAGCATTTT. This chain uses TRBV4-1 with TRBJ1-5; tentative D call: TRBD1 (5 bases). The CDR3 runs 17 residues. V lost 2 bases and J 4 bases, leaving 18 bases between the germline ends. CDR1 is MGHRA and CDR2 is YSYEKL in the germline V gene.

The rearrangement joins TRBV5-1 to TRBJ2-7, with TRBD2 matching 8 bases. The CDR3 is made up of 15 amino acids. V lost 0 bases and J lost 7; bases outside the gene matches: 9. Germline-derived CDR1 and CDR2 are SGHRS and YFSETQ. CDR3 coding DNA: TGCGCCAGCAGCTTGGAAGGTAGCGGGGCTTGGGAGCAGTACTTC. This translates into CASSLEGSGAWEQYF.

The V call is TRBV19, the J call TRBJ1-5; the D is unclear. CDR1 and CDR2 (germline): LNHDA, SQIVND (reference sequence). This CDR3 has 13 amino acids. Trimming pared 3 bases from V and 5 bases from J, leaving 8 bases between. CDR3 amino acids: CASSIGSHQPQHF. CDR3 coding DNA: TGTGCCAGTAGTATCGGGAGCCATCAGCCCCAGCATTTT.

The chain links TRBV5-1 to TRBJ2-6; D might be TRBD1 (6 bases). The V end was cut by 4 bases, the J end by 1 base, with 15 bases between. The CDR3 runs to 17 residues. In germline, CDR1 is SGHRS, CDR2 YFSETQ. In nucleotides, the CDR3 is TGCGCCAGCAGCGGACAGAATTGGAGATCTGGGGCCAACGTCCTGACTTTC. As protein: CASSGQNWRSGANVLTF.

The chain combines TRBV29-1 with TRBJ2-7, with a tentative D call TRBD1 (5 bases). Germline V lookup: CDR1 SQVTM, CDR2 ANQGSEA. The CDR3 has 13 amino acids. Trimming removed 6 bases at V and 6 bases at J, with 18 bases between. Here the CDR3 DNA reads TGCAGCGTGGCTCGACAGAGTCTGGGCGAGCAGTACTTC. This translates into CSVARQSLGEQYF.

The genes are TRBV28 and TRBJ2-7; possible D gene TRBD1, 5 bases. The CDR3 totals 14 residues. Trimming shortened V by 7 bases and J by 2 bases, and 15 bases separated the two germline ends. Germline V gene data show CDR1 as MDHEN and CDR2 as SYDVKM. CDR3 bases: TGTGCCAGCAAACCGCCCAGGGCCCCCTACGAGCAGTACTTC. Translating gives CASKPPRAPYEQYF.

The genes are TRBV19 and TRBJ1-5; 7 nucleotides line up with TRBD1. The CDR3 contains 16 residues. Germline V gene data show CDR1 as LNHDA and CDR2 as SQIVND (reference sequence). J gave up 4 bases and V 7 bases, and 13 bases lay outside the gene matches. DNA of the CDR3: TGTGCCAGTAACCTACAGGGGCTCCTAGCAAATCAGCCCCAGCATTTT. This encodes CASNLQGLLANQPQHF.

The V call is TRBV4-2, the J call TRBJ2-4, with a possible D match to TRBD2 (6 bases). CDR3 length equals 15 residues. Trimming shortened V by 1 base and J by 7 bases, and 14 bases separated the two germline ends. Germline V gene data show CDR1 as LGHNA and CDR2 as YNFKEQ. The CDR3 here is CASSQGPGGGNIQYF. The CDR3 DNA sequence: TGTGCCAGCAGCCAAGGACCCGGGGGAGGTAACATTCAGTACTTC.

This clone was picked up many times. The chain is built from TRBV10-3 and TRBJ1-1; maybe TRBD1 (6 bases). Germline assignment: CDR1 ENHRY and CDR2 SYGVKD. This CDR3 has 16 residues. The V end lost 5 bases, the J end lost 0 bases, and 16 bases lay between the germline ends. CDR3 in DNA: TGTGCCATCAGTCGACAGGACCGAACCTTGAACACTGAAGCTTTCTTT. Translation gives CAISRQDRTLNTEAFF.

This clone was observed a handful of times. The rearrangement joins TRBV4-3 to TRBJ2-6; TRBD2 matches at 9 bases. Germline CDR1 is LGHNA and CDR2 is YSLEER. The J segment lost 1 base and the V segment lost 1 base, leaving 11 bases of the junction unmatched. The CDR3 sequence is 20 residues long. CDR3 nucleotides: TGCGCCAGCAGCCAAGTAGGGGCTAGCGGGACCTATTCTGGGGCCAACGTCCTGACTTTC. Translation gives CASSQVGASGTYSGANVLTF.

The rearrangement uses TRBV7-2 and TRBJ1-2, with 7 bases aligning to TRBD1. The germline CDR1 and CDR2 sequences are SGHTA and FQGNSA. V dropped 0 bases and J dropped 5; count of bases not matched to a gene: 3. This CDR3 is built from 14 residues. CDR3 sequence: CASSLAETGYGYTF. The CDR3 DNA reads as TGTGCCAGCAGCTTAGCCGAGACAGGGTATGGCTACACCTTC.

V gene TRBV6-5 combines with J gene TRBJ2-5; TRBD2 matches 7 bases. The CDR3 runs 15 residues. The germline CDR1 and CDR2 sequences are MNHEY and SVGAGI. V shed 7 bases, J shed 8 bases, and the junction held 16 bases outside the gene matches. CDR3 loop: CASNPPGLGIGTQYF. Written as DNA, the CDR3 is TGTGCCAGCAACCCTCCCGGACTAGGCATCGGTACCCAGTACTTC.

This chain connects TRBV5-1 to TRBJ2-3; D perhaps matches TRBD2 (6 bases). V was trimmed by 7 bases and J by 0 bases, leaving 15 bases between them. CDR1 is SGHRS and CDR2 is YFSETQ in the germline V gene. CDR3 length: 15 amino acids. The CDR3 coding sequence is TGCGCCAGCGTCTCGGACGGGGGTAGCACAGATACGCAGTATTTT. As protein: CASVSDGGSTDTQYF.

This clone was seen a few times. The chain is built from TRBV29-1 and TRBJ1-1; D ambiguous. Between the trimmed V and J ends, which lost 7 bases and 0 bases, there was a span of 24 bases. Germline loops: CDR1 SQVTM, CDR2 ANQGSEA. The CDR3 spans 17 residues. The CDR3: CSAQRWSRPDLNTEAFF. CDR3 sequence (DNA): TGCAGCGCACAACGATGGTCGCGGCCCGACTTGAACACTGAAGCTTTCTTT.